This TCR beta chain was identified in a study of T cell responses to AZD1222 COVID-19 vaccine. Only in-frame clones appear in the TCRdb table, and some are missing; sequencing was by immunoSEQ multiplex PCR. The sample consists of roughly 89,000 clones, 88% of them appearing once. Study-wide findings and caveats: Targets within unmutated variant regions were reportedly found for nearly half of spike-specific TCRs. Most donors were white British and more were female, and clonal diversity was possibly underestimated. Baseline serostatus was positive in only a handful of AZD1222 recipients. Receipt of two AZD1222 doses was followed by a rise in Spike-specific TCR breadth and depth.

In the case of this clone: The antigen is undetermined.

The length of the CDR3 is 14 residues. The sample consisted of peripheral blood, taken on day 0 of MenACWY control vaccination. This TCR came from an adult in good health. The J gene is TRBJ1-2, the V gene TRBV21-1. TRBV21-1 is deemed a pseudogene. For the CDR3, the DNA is TGTGCCAGCGGGCCTGGAGGGAGGGACTATGGCTACACCTTC. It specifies CASGPGGRDYGYTF.